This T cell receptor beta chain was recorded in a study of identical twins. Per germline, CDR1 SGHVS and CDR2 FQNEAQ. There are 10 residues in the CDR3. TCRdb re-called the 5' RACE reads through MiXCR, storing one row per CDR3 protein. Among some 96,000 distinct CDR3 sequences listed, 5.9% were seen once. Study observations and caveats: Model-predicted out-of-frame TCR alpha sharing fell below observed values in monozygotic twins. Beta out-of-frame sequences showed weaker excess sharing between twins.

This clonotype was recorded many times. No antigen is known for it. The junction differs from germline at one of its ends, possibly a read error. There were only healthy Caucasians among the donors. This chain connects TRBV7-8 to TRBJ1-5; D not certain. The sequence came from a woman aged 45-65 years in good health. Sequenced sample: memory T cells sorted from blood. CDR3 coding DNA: TGTGCCAGCAGCCCCGACTGCGGTTATTTT. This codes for CASSPDCGYF.